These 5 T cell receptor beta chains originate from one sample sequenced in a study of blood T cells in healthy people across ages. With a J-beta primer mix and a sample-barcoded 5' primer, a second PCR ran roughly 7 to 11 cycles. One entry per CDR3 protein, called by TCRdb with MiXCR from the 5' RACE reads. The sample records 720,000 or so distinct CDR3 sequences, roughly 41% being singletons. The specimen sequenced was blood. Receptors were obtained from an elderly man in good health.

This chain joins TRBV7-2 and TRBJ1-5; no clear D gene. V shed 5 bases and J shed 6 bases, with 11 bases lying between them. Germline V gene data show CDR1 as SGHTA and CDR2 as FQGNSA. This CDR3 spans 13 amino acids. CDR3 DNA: TGTGCCAGCAGCCAACGTCCTGCTCAGCCCCAGCATTTT. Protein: CASSQRPAQPQHF.

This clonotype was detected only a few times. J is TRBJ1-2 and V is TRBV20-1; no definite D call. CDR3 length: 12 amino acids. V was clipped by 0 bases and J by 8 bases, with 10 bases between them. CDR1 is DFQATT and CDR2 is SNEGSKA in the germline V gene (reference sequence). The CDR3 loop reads CSAREDAGGYTF. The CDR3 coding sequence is TGCAGTGCTAGAGAGGACGCAGGAGGCTACACCTTC.

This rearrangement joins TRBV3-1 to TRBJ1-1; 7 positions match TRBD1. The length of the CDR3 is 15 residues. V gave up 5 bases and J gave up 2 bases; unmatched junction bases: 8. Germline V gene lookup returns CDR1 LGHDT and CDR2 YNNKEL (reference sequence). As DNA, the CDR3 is TGTGCCAGCAGCACTATCCAGGGGGGAAACACTGAAGCTTTCTTT. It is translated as CASSTIQGGNTEAFF.

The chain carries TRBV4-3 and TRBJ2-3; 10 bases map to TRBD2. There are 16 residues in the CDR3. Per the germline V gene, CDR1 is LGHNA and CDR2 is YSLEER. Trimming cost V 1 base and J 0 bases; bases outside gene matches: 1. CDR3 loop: CASSQALAGSTDTQYF. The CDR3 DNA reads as TGCGCCAGCAGCCAAGCACTAGCGGGGAGCACAGATACGCAGTATTTT.

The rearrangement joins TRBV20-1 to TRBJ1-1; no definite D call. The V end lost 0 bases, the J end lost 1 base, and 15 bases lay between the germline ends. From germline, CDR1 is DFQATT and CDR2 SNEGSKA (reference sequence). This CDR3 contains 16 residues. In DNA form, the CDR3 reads TGCAGTGCTAGAGATCTTAAAGGCAGAAGGAACACTGAAGCTTTCTTT. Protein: CSARDLKGRRNTEAFF.